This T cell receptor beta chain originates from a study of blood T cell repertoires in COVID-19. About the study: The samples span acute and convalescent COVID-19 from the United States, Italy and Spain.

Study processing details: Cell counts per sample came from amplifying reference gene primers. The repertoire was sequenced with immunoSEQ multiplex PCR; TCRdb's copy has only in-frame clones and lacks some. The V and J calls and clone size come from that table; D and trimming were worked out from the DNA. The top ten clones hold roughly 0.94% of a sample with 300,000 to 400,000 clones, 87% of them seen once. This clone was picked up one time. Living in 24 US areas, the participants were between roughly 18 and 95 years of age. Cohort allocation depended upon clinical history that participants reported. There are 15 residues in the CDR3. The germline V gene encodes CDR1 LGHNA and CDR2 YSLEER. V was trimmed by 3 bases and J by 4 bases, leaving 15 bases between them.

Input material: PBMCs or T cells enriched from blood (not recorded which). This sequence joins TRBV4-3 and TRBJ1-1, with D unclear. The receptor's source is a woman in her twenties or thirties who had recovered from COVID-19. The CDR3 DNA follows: TGCGCCAGCAGCCAGATGTCGTCGGGTGGCACTGAAGCTTTCTTT. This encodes CASSQMSSGGTEAFF.